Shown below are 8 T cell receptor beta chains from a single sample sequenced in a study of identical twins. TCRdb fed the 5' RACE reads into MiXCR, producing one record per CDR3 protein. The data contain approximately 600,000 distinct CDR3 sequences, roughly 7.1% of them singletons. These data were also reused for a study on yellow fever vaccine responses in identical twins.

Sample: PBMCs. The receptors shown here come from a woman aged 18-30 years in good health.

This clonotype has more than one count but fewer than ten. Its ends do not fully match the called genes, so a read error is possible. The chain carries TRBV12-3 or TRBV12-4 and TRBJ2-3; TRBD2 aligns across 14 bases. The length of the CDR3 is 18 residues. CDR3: CACSLGTSGSWSTDTQYF. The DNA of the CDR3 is TGTGCCTGCAGTTTGGGGACTAGCGGGAGTTGGAGCACAGATACGCAGTATTTT.

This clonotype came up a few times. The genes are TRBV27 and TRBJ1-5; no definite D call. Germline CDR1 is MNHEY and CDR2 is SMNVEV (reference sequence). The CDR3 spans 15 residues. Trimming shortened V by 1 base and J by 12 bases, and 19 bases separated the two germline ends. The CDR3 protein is CASSLYPDHNRGQHF. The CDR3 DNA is TGTGCCAGCAGTTTATATCCGGACCACAACCGAGGCCAGCATTTT.

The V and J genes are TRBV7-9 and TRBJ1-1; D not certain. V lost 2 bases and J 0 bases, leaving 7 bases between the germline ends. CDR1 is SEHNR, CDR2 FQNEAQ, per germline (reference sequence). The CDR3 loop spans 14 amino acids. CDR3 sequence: CASSLPLLNTEAFF. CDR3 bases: TGTGCCAGCAGCTTACCCCTCTTGAACACTGAAGCTTTCTTT.

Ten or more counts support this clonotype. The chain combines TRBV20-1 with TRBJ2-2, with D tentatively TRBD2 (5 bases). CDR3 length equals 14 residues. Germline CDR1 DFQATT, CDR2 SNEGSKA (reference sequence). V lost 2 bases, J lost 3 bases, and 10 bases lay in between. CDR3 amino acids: CSARRGFDTGELFF. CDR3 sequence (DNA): TGCAGTGCTAGACGCGGGTTTGACACCGGGGAGCTGTTTTTT.

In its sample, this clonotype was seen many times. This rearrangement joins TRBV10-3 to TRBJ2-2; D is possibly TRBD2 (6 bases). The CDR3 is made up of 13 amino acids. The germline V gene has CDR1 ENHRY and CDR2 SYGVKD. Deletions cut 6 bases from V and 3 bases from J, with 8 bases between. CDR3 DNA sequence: TGTGCCATCAGACTAGCTGACACCGGGGAGCTGTTTTTT. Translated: CAIRLADTGELFF.

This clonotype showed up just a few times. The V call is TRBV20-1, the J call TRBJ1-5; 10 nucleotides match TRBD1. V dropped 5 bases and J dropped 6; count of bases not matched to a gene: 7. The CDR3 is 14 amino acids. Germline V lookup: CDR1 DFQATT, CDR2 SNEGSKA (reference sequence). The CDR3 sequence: CSAPRTGGGQPQHF. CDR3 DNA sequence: TGCAGTGCTCCCCGGACAGGGGGGGGTCAGCCCCAGCATTTT.

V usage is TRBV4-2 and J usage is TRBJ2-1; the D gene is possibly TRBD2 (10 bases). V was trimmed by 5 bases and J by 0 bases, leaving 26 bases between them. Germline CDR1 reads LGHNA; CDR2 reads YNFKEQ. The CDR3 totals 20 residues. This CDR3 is CASSVQGARASGGSYNEQFF. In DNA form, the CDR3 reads TGTGCCAGCAGCGTACAGGGGGCGAGGGCTAGCGGGGGCTCCTACAATGAGCAGTTCTTC.

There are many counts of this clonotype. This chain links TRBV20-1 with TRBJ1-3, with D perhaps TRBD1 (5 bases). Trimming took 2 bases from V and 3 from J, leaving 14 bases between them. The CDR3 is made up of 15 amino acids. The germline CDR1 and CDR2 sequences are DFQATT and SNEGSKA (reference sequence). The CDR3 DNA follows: TGCAGTGCTAGATCACAGGCCCAAAATGGAAACACCATATATTTT. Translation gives CSARSQAQNGNTIYF.